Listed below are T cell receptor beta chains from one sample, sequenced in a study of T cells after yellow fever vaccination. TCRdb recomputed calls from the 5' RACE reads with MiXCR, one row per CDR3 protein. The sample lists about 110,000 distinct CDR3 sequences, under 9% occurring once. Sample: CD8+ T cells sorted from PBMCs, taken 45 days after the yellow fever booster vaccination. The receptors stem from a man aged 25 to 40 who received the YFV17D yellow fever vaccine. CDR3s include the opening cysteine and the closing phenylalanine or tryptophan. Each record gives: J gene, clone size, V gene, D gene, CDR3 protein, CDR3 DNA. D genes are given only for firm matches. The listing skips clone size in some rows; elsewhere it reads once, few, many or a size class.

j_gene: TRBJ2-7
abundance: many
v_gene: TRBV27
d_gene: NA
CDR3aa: CASKGQDEQYF
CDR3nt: TGTGCCAGCAAAGGGCAGGACGAGCAGTACTTC

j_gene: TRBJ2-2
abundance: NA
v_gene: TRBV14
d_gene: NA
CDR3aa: CASSDLSTGELFF
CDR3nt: TGTGCCAGCAGCGATCTTAGCACCGGGGAGCTGTTTTTT

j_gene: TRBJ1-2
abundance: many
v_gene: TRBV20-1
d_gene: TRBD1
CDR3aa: CSARTGNYGYTF
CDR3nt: TGCAGTGCTCGGACAGGGAACTATGGCTACACCTTC

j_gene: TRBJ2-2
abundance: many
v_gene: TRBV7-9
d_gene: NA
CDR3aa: CASTPDGSGELFF
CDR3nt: TGTGCCAGCACGCCCGATGGGAGCGGGGAGCTGTTTTTT

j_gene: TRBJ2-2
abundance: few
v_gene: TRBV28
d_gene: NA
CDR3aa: CASSFRTVTGELFF
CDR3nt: TGTGCCAGCAGTTTCCGGACAGTCACCGGGGAGCTGTTTTTT

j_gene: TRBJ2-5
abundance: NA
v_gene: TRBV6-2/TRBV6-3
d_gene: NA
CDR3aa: CASSYLQTEETQYF
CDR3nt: TGTGCCAGCAGTTATCTACAAACAGAAGAGACCCAGTACTTC

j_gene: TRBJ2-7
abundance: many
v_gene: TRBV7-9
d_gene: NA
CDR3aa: CASSSGQSYEQYF
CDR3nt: TGTGCCAGCAGCTCAGGACAGAGCTACGAGCAGTACTTC

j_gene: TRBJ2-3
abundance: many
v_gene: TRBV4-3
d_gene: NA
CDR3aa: CASSQDIYSYSTDTQYF
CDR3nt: TGCGCCAGCAGCCAAGATATCTACAGCTATAGCACAGATACGCAGTATTTT

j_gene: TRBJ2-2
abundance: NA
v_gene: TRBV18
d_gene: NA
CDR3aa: CASSPPGSGGTGELFF
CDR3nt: TGTGCCAGCTCACCACCGGGAAGTGGGGGAACCGGGGAGCTGTTTTTT

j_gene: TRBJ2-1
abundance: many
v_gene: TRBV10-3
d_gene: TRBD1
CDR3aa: CAIGVEGTGYNEQFF
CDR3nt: TGTGCCATCGGGGTGGAGGGGACAGGATACAATGAGCAGTTCTTC

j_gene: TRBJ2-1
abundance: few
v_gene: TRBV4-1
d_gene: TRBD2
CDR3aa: CASSQDLRLAGVDEQFF
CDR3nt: TGCGCCAGCAGCCAAGATCTACGGCTAGCGGGAGTTGATGAGCAGTTCTTC

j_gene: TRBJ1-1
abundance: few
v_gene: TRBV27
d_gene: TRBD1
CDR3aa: CASSSDRANTEAFF
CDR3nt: TGTGCCAGCAGTTCCGACAGGGCAAACACTGAAGCTTTCTTT

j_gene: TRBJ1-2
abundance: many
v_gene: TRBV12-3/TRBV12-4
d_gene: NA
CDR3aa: CATFPDRRGGYTF
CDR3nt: TGTGCCACCTTCCCCGACCGGCGGGGTGGCTACACCTTC

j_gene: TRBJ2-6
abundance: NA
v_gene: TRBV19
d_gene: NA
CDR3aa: CATRDESSGANVLTF
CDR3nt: TGTGCCACCCGGGACGAAAGCTCTGGGGCCAACGTCCTGACTTTC

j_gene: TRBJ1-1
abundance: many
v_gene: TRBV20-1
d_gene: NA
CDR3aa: CSASLLNTEAFF
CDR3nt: TGCAGTGCTTCCCTCCTGAACACTGAAGCTTTCTTT

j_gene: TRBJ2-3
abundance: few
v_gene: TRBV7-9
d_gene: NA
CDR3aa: CASRSSADTQYF
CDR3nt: TGTGCCAGCCGGTCGTCCGCAGATACGCAGTATTTT

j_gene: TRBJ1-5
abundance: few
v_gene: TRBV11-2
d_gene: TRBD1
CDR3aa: CASGPGGTGNQPQHF
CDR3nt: TGTGCCAGCGGTCCCGGGGGGACAGGGAATCAGCCCCAGCATTTT

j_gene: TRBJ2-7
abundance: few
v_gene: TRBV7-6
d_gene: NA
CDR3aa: CASSLEASSYEQYF
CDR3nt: TGTGCCAGCAGCTTAGAGGCCAGTTCCTACGAGCAGTACTTC

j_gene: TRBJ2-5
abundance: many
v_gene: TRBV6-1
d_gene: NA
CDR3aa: CASRETGQETQYF
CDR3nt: TGTGCCAGCAGAGAGACAGGACAAGAGACCCAGTACTTC

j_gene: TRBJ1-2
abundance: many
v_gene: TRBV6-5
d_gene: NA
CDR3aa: CASSYSKSDINYGYTF
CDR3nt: TGTGCCAGCAGTTACTCGAAGTCGGACATCAACTATGGCTACACCTTC

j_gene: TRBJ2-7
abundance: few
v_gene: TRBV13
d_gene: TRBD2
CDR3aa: CASSPASSGVIYEQYF
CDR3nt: TGTGCCAGCAGCCCCGCCTCCAGCGGGGTCATCTACGAGCAGTACTTC

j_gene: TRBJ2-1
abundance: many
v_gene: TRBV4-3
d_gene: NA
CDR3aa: CASSQDSDSSYNEQFF
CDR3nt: TGCGCCAGCAGCCAAGACTCGGATAGCTCCTACAATGAGCAGTTCTTC

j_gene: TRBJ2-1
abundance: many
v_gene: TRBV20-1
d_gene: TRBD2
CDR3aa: CSAIVTSGYNEQFF
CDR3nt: TGCAGTGCTATTGTGACTAGCGGATATAATGAGCAGTTCTTC

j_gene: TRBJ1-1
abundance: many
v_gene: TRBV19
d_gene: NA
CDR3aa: CASSINTFVNTEAFF
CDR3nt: TGTGCCAGTAGTATTAATACGTTCGTGAACACTGAAGCTTTCTTT

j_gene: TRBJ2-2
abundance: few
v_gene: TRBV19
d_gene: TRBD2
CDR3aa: CASSPQGLAGGWLKTGELFF
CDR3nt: TGTGCCAGTAGTCCGCAGGGACTAGCGGGAGGATGGCTAAAGACCGGGGAGCTGTTTTTT

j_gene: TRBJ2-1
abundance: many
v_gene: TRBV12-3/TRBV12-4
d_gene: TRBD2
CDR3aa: CASSSQLAGAHNEQFF
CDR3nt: TGTGCCAGCAGTTCCCAACTAGCGGGGGCCCACAATGAGCAGTTCTTC

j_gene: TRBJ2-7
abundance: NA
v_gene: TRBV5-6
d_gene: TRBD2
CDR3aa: CASSLIVAGNTAYEQYF
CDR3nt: TGTGCCAGCAGCTTGATCGTAGCGGGAAACACCGCCTACGAGCAGTACTTC

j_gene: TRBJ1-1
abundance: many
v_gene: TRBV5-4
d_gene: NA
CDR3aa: CASREGTTEAFF
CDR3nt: TGTGCCAGCAGGGAGGGGACCACTGAAGCTTTCTTT

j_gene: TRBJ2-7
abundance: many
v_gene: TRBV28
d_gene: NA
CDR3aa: CASSPRWRGSSYEQYF
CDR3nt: TGTGCCAGCAGTCCCAGGTGGCGGGGAAGCTCCTACGAGCAGTACTTC

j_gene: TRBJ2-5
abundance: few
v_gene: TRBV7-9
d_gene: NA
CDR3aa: CASSLDSTDQETQYF
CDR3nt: TGTGCCAGCAGCTTAGACTCGACAGACCAAGAGACCCAGTACTTC

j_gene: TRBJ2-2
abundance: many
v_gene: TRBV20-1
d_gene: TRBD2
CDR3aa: CSAIVGGTNTGELFF
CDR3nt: TGCAGTGCCATAGTCGGGGGGACGAACACCGGGGAGCTGTTTTTT

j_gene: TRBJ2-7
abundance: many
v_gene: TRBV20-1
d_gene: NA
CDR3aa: CSAKDSLYFYEQYF
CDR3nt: TGCAGTGCTAAGGACTCCCTCTATTTCTACGAGCAGTACTTC

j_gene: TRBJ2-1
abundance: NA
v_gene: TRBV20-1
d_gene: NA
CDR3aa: CSAVPTSHDDNEQFF
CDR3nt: TGCAGTGCCGTCCCCACTAGTCACGACGACAATGAGCAGTTCTTC

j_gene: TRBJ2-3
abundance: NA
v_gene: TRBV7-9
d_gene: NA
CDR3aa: CASSLASLESTDTQYF
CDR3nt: TGTGCCAGCAGCTTAGCGTCGCTAGAATCCACAGATACGCAGTATTTT

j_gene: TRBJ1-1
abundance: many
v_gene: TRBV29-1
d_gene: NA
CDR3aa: CSVEGRTEAFF
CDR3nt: TGCAGCGTCGAAGGGCGCACTGAAGCTTTCTTT

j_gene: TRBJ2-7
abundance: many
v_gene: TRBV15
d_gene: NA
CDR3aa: CATSRDPGPTYEQYF
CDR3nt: TGTGCCACCAGCAGAGACCCCGGGCCAACCTACGAGCAGTACTTC

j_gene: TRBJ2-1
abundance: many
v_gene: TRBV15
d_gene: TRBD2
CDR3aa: CATRRTSGSPYNEQFF
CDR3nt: TGTGCCACCAGGAGGACTAGCGGAAGTCCCTACAATGAGCAGTTCTTC

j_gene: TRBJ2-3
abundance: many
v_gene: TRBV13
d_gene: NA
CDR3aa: CASSYRTSTDTQYF
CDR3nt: TGTGCCAGCAGCTACCGCACTAGCACAGATACGCAGTATTTT

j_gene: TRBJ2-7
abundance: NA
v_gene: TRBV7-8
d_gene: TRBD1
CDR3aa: CASSPSRGPLANEQYF
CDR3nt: TGTGCCAGCAGCCCCTCCAGGGGGCCTCTCGCTAATGAGCAGTACTTC

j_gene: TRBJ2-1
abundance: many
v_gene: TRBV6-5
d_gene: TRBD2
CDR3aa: CASSLLAGGLNEQFF
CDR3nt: TGTGCCAGCAGCCTTCTAGCGGGAGGGCTTAATGAGCAGTTCTTC

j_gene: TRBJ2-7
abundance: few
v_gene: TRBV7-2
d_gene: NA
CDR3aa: CASSSTREQYF
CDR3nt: TGTGCCAGCAGCTCCACTCGCGAGCAGTACTTC

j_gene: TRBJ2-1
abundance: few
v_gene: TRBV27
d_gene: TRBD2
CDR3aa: CASSLLVGTSYGNEQFF
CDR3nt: TGTGCCAGCAGTTTATTGGTTGGGACTAGCTATGGAAATGAGCAGTTCTTC

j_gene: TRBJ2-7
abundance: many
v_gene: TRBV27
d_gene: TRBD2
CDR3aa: CASSSRLADTNPYEQYF
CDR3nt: TGTGCCAGCAGTTCGCGCCTAGCGGACACAAACCCATACGAGCAGTACTTC

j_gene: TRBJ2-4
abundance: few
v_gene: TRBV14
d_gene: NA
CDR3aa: CASSQGGFEKGNTKNIQYF
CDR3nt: TGTGCCAGCAGCCAAGGGGGGTTTGAAAAGGGGAATACCAAAAACATTCAGTACTTC

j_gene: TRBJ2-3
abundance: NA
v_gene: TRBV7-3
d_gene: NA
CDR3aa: CASSLYLSDTQYF
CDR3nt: TGTGCCAGCAGCTTATACCTCTCAGATACGCAGTATTTT

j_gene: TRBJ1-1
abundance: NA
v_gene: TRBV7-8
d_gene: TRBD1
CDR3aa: CASSSTGGYTEAFF
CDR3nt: TGTGCCAGCAGCTCGACAGGGGGCTACACTGAAGCTTTCTTT

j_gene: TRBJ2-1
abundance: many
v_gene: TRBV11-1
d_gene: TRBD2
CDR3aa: CASSRREETSGILNEQFF
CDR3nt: TGTGCCAGCAGCCGTAGAGAGGAAACTAGCGGGATTCTCAATGAGCAGTTCTTC

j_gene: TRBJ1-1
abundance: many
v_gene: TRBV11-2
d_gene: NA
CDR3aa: CASGEGNTEAFF
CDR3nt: TGTGCCAGCGGCGAGGGAAACACTGAAGCTTTCTTT

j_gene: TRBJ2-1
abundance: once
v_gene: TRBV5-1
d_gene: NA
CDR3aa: CASSLDTREFF
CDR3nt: TGCGCCAGCAGCTTGGACACCAGGGAGTTCTTC

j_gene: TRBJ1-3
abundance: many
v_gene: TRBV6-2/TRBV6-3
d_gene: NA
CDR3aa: CASSYGPPISGNTIYF
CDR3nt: TGTGCCAGCAGTTACGGCCCTCCGATCTCTGGAAACACCATATATTTT

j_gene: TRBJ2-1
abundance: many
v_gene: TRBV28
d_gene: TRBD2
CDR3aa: CASSRRDYTVNEQFF
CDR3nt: TGTGCCAGCAGCCGGAGGGACTATACGGTGAATGAGCAGTTCTTC

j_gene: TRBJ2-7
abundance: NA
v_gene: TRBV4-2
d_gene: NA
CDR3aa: CASSQDNAYEQYF
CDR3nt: TGTGCCAGCAGCCAAGATAATGCGTACGAGCAGTACTTC

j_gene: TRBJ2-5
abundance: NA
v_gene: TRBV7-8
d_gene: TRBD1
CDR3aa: CAGGQGLVETQYF
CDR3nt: TGTGCCGGGGGACAGGGTTTGGTAGAGACCCAGTACTTC

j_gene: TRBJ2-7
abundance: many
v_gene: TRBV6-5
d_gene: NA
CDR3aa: CASSYAGNPDEQYF
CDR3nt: TGTGCCAGCAGTTATGCGGGAAATCCCGACGAGCAGTACTTC

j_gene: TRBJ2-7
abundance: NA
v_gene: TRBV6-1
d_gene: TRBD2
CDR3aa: CASSVSGYRSYEQYF
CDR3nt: TGTGCCAGCAGTGTTAGCGGGTACCGATCCTACGAGCAGTACTTC